This TCR beta chain was recorded in a study of T cell changes during pregnancy in multiple sclerosis. This CDR3 has 14 residues. Trimming at V came to 5 bases and at J to 1 base, leaving 0 bases not matched to a gene. In germline, CDR1 is LNHDA, CDR2 SQIVND (reference sequence). This table comes from immunoSEQ multiplex PCR, and its TCRdb copy is limited to in-frame clones, with some not included. Of around 100,000 clones in the sample, about nine tenths were seen once. The sequencing used peripheral blood, collected in the second trimester of pregnancy. The source of this sequence is a female donor with multiple sclerosis, enrolled in a pregnancy study. The V call is TRBV19, the J call TRBJ1-3; 9 bases agree with TRBD1. The CDR3 DNA reads TGTGCCAGTAGTGGGACAGGGTCTGGAAACACCATATATTTT. Amino acids: CASSGTGSGNTIYF.